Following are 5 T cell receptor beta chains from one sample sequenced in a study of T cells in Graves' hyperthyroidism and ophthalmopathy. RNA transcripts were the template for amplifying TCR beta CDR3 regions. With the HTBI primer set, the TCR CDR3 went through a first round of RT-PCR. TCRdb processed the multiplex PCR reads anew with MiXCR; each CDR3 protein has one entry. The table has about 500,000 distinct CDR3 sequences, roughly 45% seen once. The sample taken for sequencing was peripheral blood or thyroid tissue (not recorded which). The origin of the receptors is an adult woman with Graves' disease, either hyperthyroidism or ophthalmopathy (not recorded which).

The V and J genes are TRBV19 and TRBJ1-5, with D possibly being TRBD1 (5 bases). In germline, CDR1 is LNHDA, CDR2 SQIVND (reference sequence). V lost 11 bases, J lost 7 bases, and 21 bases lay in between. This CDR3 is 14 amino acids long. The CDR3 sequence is CAWTLGGGSQPQHF. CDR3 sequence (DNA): TGTGCCTGGACCCTCGGGGGAGGCTCGCAGCCCCAGCATTTT.

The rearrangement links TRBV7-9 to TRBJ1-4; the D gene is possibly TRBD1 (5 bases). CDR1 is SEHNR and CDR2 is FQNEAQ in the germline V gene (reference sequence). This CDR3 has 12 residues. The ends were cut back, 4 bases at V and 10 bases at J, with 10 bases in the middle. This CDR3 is CASSSREGKLFF. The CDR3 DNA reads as TGTGCCAGCAGCTCCAGGGAGGGAAAACTGTTTTTT.

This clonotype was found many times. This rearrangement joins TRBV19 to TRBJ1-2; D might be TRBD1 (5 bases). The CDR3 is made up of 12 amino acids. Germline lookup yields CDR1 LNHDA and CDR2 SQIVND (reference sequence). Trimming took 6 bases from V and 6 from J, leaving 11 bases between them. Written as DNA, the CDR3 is TGTGCCAGTAGCACAGGACCCAATGGCTACACCTTC. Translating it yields CASSTGPNGYTF.

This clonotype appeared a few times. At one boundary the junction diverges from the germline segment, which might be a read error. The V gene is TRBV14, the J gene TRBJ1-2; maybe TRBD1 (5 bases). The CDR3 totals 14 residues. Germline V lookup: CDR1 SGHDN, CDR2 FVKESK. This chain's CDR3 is CATSDYRQNSGYTF. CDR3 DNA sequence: TGTGCCACCAGTGATTACCGACAGAACTCTGGCTACACCTTC.

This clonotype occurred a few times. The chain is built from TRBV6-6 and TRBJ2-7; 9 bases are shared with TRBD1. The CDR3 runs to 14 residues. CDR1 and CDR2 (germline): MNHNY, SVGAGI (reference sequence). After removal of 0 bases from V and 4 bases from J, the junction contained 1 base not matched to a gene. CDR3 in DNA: TGTGCCAGCAGTTACTCTGGGACAGGGTACGAGCAGTACTTC. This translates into CASSYSGTGYEQYF.